This T cell receptor (beta chain) came from a study of shared clonotypes between healthy human individuals. Study-level findings and limits: Against clonotypes common to all four donors, non-shared ones had lower generation probabilities.

The table came from immunoSEQ multiplex PCR; TCRdb's copy has only in-frame clones and leaves some out. This table holds approximately 940,000 clones, around three quarters found once. Each of the donors was a healthy adult who was HIV-negative and had not had a recent acute infection or vaccination. CD4+ cells underwent separation, giving CD45RA+ naive and CD45RA-negative memory subsets. In regard to this clone: Its target is not known. Germline and junction disagree at one end, which may indicate a read error.

Germline loops: CDR1 SGHTA, CDR2 FQGNSA. This CDR3 is built from 16 residues. The material sequenced was memory CD4+ T cells sorted from blood. Subset meaning: CD45RA-negative fraction. The sequence came from a man younger than 30 in good health. The chain combines TRBV7-2 with TRBJ1-2; TRBD1 aligns across 7 bases. DNA for the CDR3: TGTGCCAGCAGCTTAATTCTTGGGCCAAAGAGGGACAGCTCTGACTTC. It encodes CASSLILGPKRDSSDF. Variable domain in full (rest from reference TRBV7-2 and TRBJ1-2): GAGVSQSPSNKVTEKGKDVELRCDPISGHTALYWYRQSLGQGLEFLIYFQGNSAPDKSGLPSDRFSAERTGGSVSTLTIQRTQQEDSAVYLCASSLILGPKRDSSDFGSGTRLTVV.